The sequence of this T cell receptor beta chain was determined in a study of blood T cell repertoires in COVID-19. Original handling: Scientists estimated how many nucleated cells there were by amplifying reference gene primers. Libraries were prepared by immunoSEQ multiplex PCR; TCRdb keeps only in-frame clonotypes and omits some of them. V and J calls and clone size come straight from that table; D and trimming were deduced from the DNA. The sample holds more than 75,000 clones, less than 85% seen once. The ends lost 4 bases at V and 7 bases at J; junction bases unmatched: 10. CDR3 length equals 14 residues. Looked up from germline, CDR1 is SGHDT and CDR2 is YYEEEE.

What was sequenced was peripheral blood. The sequence derives from a human donor in a cohort sampled during active COVID-19. The chain joins TRBV5-6 to TRBJ2-7, with TRBD2 matching over 8 bases. The CDR3 loop is CASSKGQGLGEQYF. CDR3 in DNA: TGTGCCAGCAGCAAGGGTCAGGGACTAGGGGAGCAGTACTTC. Variable domain in full (rest from reference TRBV5-6 and TRBJ2-7): DAGVTQSPTHLIKTRGQQVTLRCSPKSGHDTVSWYQQALGQGPQFIFQYYEEEERQRGNFPDRFSGHQFPNYSSELNVNALLLGDSALYLCASSKGQGLGEQYFGPGTRLTVT.